The 17 T cell receptor beta chains in this list originate from one sample, sequenced in a study of blood T cell repertoires in COVID-19. Repertoires were generated with immunoSEQ multiplex PCR, while TCRdb's copy carries only in-frame clones and drops some. This sample yields about 160,000 clones, of which about 87% are seen a single time; under 5% belongs to the top ten. The sequenced sample consisted of peripheral blood. These receptors came from a woman aged 55-69 years who had recovered from COVID-19.

V and J are TRBV30 and TRBJ2-7; the D gene is possibly TRBD1 (5 bases). With 0 bases removed from V and 3 bases from J, the gap between germline ends came to 15 bases. CDR3 length: 15 amino acids. From germline, CDR1 is GTSNPN and CDR2 SVGIG (reference sequence). The CDR3 DNA follows: TGTGCCTGGAGTGTAAAGGGTGACAGATACTACGAGCAGTACTTC. Protein: CAWSVKGDRYYEQYF. Based on the CDR3 plus reference TRBV30 and TRBJ2-7, the full variable domain is SQTIHQWPATLVQPVGSPLSLECTVEGTSNPNLYWYRQAAGRGLQLLFYSVGIGQISSEVPQNLSASRPQDRQFILSSKKLLLSDSGFYLCAWSVKGDRYYEQYFGPGTRLTVT.

This chain joins TRBV3-1 (or the pseudogene TRBV3-2) and TRBJ2-5; 8 bases line up with TRBD1. The germline V gene encodes CDR1 LGHDT and CDR2 YNNKEL (reference sequence). Losses at the gene ends were 8 bases for V and 6 bases for J; bases not matched to a gene: 23. The CDR3 runs to 18 residues. This chain's CDR3 is CASLTRSTGTGPPQTQYF. Here the CDR3 DNA reads TGTGCCAGCCTCACGAGAAGCACCGGGACAGGTCCGCCCCAGACCCAGTACTTC.

V gene TRBV7-8 combines with J gene TRBJ2-4; perhaps TRBD1 as D (6 bases). This CDR3 contains 17 residues. From germline, CDR1 is SGHVS and CDR2 FQNEAQ. With 5 bases removed from V and 1 base from J, the gap between germline ends came to 18 bases. The CDR3 region is CASSPFRGFAAKNIQYF. The CDR3 DNA sequence: TGTGCCAGCAGCCCGTTCAGGGGATTTGCGGCCAAAAACATTCAGTACTTC.

This clone was recorded a few times. The CDR3 spells CASSRGGLAPEQFF. Here the CDR3 DNA reads TGTGCCAGCAGCCGCGGGGGACTAGCTCCTGAGCAGTTCTTC. The rearrangement uses TRBV5-4 and TRBJ2-1, with TRBD2 identical over 9 bases. The CDR3 is 14 amino acids. The trim removed 4 bases at V and 9 bases at J, leaving 8 bases unmatched. Germline lookup yields CDR1 SGHNT and CDR2 YYREEE (reference sequence). The entire variable domain, with the rest obtained from reference TRBV5-4 and TRBJ2-1, is as follows: ETGVTQSPTHLIKTRGQQVTLRCSSQSGHNTVSWYQQALGQGPQFIFQYYREEENGRGNFPPRFSGLQFPNYSSELNVNALELDDSALYLCASSRGGLAPEQFFGPGTRLTVL.

The sample holds a few counts of this clone. V is TRBV19 and J is TRBJ2-2, with a weak D call TRBD1 (7 bases). This CDR3 has 20 residues. V dropped 2 bases and J dropped 0 bases, with 22 bases sitting between them. The germline CDR1 and CDR2 sequences are LNHDA and SQIVND (reference sequence). CDR3 protein: CASSIWGGGRGTPNTGELFF. The DNA for the CDR3 is TGTGCCAGTAGTATATGGGGAGGTGGCAGGGGGACACCGAACACCGGGGAGCTGTTTTTT.

The rearrangement uses TRBV5-4 and TRBJ2-5; 7 bases fit TRBD2. Losses at the gene ends were 0 bases for V and 0 bases for J; bases not matched to a gene: 2. CDR3 length equals 15 residues. CDR1 SGHNT and CDR2 YYREEE come from the germline V gene (reference sequence). CDR3 sequence reads: CASSLGGGNQETQYF. The CDR3 DNA reads TGTGCCAGCAGCTTGGGCGGGGGAAACCAAGAGACCCAGTACTTC.

This rearrangement joins TRBV5-5 to TRBJ1-3; 9 bases are a match to TRBD1. After removal of 0 bases from V and 0 bases from J, the junction contained 4 bases not matched to a gene. CDR3 length equals 17 residues. Germline V lookup: CDR1 SGHKS, CDR2 YYEKEE (reference sequence). CDR3 DNA: TGTGCCAGCAGCTTGGAAGGGACAGGGTTCTCTGGAAACACCATATATTTT. This sequence encodes CASSLEGTGFSGNTIYF. Together with reference TRBV5-5 and TRBJ1-3, the CDR3 gives the full variable domain: DAGVTQSPTHLIKTRGQQVTLRCSPISGHKSVSWYQQVLGQGPQFIFQYYEKEERGRGNFPDRFSARQFPNYSSELNVNALLLGDSALYLCASSLEGTGFSGNTIYFGEGSWLTVV.

This clone has only one observation. This chain uses TRBV4-1 with TRBJ2-1; 12 positions match TRBD2. From germline, CDR1 is MGHRA and CDR2 YSYEKL. V was clipped by 7 bases and J by 0 bases; unmatched bases: 10. This CDR3 comprises 18 residues. The CDR3 is CASTRIVTSGGSYNEQFF. CDR3 DNA: TGCGCCAGCACCCGCATCGTGACTAGCGGGGGCTCCTACAATGAGCAGTTCTTC.

The chain links TRBV2 to TRBJ1-6; a weak D match, TRBD1 (6 bases). This CDR3 comprises 16 residues. Looked up from germline, CDR1 is SNHLY and CDR2 is FYNNEI. Trimming cost V 7 bases and J 3 bases, with 16 bases left between them. CDR3 protein: CASNREGGIYNSPLHF. CDR3 in DNA: TGTGCCAGCAACAGGGAAGGAGGAATCTATAATTCACCCCTCCACTTT. Full variable domain (remainder filled in from reference TRBV2 and TRBJ1-6): EPEVTQTPSHQVTQMGQEVILRCVPISNHLYFYWYRQILGQKVEFLVSFYNNEISEKSEIFDDQFSVERPDGSNFTLKIRSTKLEDSAMYFCASNREGGIYNSPLHFGNGTRLTVT.

The gene calls are TRBV28 and TRBJ2-3; D is possibly TRBD2 (6 bases). CDR3 length: 13 amino acids. Germline CDR1 and CDR2: MDHEN and SYDVKM. V was pared by 4 bases and J by 1 base, with 6 bases between. CDR3 region: CASSWGGTDTQYF. DNA of the CDR3: TGTGCCAGCAGTTGGGGGGGCACAGATACGCAGTATTTT.

CDR3 in DNA: TGTGCCAGTAGTATGTTTGCAGGGGCCCAACAAGAGACCCAGTACTTC. It specifies CASSMFAGAQQETQYF. The chain couples TRBV19 to TRBJ2-5, with D maybe TRBD1 (6 bases). CDR3 length equals 16 residues. V gave up 3 bases and J gave up 2 bases, with 16 bases separating them. Looked up from germline, CDR1 is LNHDA and CDR2 is SQIVND (reference sequence).

In DNA, the CDR3 is TGTGCCAGCAGTTTATCCTTCACGGGCGGGGGGCCGCAGTATTTT. It yields the protein CASSLSFTGGGPQYF. The chain carries TRBV28 and TRBJ2-3, with 8 bases that match TRBD2. Losses at the gene ends were 1 base for V and 10 bases for J; bases not matched to a gene: 10. This CDR3 contains 15 residues. Germline V CDR1 and CDR2: MDHEN, SYDVKM.

This rearrangement joins TRBV7-3 to TRBJ1-4; TRBD1 matches 7 bases. Germline trimming cut 6 bases from V and 8 bases from J; bases unmatched to any gene: 6. CDR1 is SGHTA, CDR2 FQGTGA, per germline. The CDR3 contains 13 residues. The CDR3 protein is CASSPSGGEKLFF. The CDR3 DNA sequence: TGTGCCAGCAGTCCTTCAGGGGGAGAAAAACTGTTTTTT.

The V and J genes are TRBV5-1 and TRBJ2-2, with unresolved D. Trimming took 0 bases from V and 4 from J, leaving 7 bases between them. The CDR3 spans 14 residues. Germline V lookup: CDR1 SGHRS, CDR2 YFSETQ. DNA for the CDR3: TGCGCCAGCAGCTTGGAACTTACCACCGGGGAGCTGTTTTTT. It encodes CASSLELTTGELFF.

Here the CDR3 reads CARAPPGTLHF. The CDR3 DNA reads as TGCGCCAGGGCCCCCCCGGGGACCCTCCACTTT. The rearrangement links TRBV10-1 to TRBJ1-6, with D unresolved. CDR3 length: 11 amino acids. The V gene's germline CDR1 is WNHNN and CDR2 SYGVQD (reference sequence). The V and J ends lost 9 bases and 14 bases respectively, with 14 bases between them.

The CDR3 DNA reads as TGTGCCAGCACCAATCAGGATACGCAGTATTTT. It codes for CASTNQDTQYF. The rearrangement links TRBV5-8 to TRBJ2-3, with no clear D. The germline gives CDR1 SGHTS, CDR2 YDEGEE. Trimming pared 6 bases from V and 6 bases from J, leaving 8 bases between. This CDR3 has 11 amino acids.

This rearrangement joins TRBV25-1 to TRBJ1-5; D unclear. The V end lost 6 bases, the J end lost 2 bases, and 11 bases lay between the germline ends. This CDR3 region has 14 residues. Germline CDR1 is MGHDK and CDR2 is SYGVNS. The CDR3 region has the DNA TGTGCCAGCAGGGAGGCATCGGGCAATCAGCCCCAGCATTTT. Its protein is CASREASGNQPQHF.